A selection of T cell receptor beta chains follows, all from one sample in a study of identical twins. TCRdb redid the calling of the 5' RACE reads with MiXCR, one entry per CDR3 protein. Among approximately 600,000 distinct CDR3 sequences, 7.1% were seen once, and the ten largest hold around 1.6%. These data were likewise used in another study, on yellow fever vaccine responses in identical twins.

The sequenced sample consisted of PBMCs. The receptors here all came from a woman in her late teens or twenties in good health. CDR3s include the opening cysteine and the closing phenylalanine or tryptophan. A D gene is named only where the DNA matches it firmly. Some rows mark clone size as missing; the rest say once, few, many or name a class of expanded clone.

clone_size,j_call,d_call,v_call,cdr3_nt,cdr3_aa
-,TRBJ2-1,TRBD1,TRBV25-1,TGTGCCAGCAGTGAATCGGACAGGGGGGAAAATGAGCAGTTCTTC,CASSESDRGENEQFF
few,TRBJ1-4,-,TRBV6-5,TGTGCCAGCAGTTATGGCTCTGGAGGGAATGAAAAACTGTTTTTT,CASSYGSGGNEKLFF
-,TRBJ2-3,-,TRBV6-5,TGTGCCAGCAGTTACCCAGGGGCGCTAGATACGCAGTATTTT,CASSYPGALDTQYF
-,TRBJ1-1,-,TRBV10-3,TGTGCCATCAGTGAAAGGGGTGGGTCCGGGATACTGAACACTGAAGCTTTCTTT,CAISERGGSGILNTEAFF
few,TRBJ2-2,TRBD2,TRBV27,TGTGCCAGCAGGCCTAGCGGGATCACGAACACCGGGGAGCTGTTTTTT,CASRPSGITNTGELFF
many,TRBJ2-2,-,TRBV7-8,TGTGCCAGCAGCTCTCGACCCAACGCCGGGGAGCTGTTTTTT,CASSSRPNAGELFF
-,TRBJ2-7,-,TRBV28,TGTGCCAGCACAACCACAGGGAGCTCCTACGAGCAGTACTTC,CASTTTGSSYEQYF
many,TRBJ1-1,-,TRBV3-1,TGTGCCAGCAGCCAAGTTGAAGCAGGGGTGGGTGAAGCTTTCTTT,CASSQVEAGVGEAFF
-,TRBJ2-1,-,TRBV20-1,TGCAGTGCTAGCAGAAACAGGGACAATGAGCAGTTCTTC,CSASRNRDNEQFF
many,TRBJ2-3,-,TRBV5-1,TGCGCCAGCAGCTCGTTGGGAAGGGGCACAGATACGCAGTATTTT,CASSSLGRGTDTQYF
many,TRBJ2-2,-,TRBV12-3/TRBV12-4,TGTGCCAGCAGCCCCGCGGTCGCCGGGGAGCTGTTTTTT,CASSPAVAGELFF
few,TRBJ2-4,-,TRBV7-8,TGTGCCAGCAGCCCGTCTGGCCCTCTAGCCAAAAACATTCAGTACTTC,CASSPSGPLAKNIQYF
-,TRBJ2-1,-,TRBV5-1,TGCGCCAGCAGCTCGGAGCGGGTTCCGGGGAATGAGCAGTTCTTC,CASSSERVPGNEQFF
few,TRBJ2-7,-,TRBV6-5,TGTGCCAGCAGTTACGGACTACAGGGGTCCGAGCAGTACTTC,CASSYGLQGSEQYF
few,TRBJ2-7,-,TRBV18,TGTGCCAGCTCACCGGGCGATGGGATAAATGTGCAGTACTTC,CASSPGDGINVQYF
-,TRBJ2-4,-,TRBV4-1,TGCGCCAGCAGCCAAGAAGGGGGAGGGACCAAAAACATTCAGTACTTC,CASSQEGGGTKNIQYF
many,TRBJ2-1,TRBD2,TRBV5-1,TGCGCCAGCAGCTTGGAACACTGGACTAGCGGGGACCACAATGAGCAGTTCTTC,CASSLEHWTSGDHNEQFF
many,TRBJ1-1,-,TRBV7-2,TGTGCCAGCAGGCCAGGGGCATCGAACACTGAAGCTTTCTTT,CASRPGASNTEAFF
few,TRBJ2-7,-,TRBV20-1,TGCAGTGCTAGAGATGGGGACCAGCAGTACTTC,CSARDGDQQYF
few,TRBJ2-3,-,TRBV5-1,TGCGCCAGCAGCTACGATTTGGGGGCTAGCACAGATACGCAGTATTTT,CASSYDLGASTDTQYF
-,TRBJ2-3,-,TRBV29-1,TGCAGCGTTGGAGGGGGTGGAGATACGCAGTATTTT,CSVGGGGDTQYF
-,TRBJ2-1,TRBD2,TRBV20-1,TGCAGTGCTGGAAGCGGGAGGGGGAACTACAATGAGCAGTTCTTC,CSAGSGRGNYNEQFF
many,TRBJ2-3,-,TRBV4-1,TGCGCCAGCAGCCAAGCGGTTTCCACAGATACGCAGTATTTT,CASSQAVSTDTQYF
-,TRBJ1-2,TRBD1,TRBV24-1,TGTGCCACCAGTGACCCTGAACAGGGGGTTGGCTACACCTTC,CATSDPEQGVGYTF
many,TRBJ2-7,-,TRBV20-1,TGCAGTGCTAGAGATAAGGCCACCTCTTACGAGCAGTACTTC,CSARDKATSYEQYF
many,TRBJ2-7,TRBD2,TRBV12-3/TRBV12-4,TGTGCCAGCAGCGGGGGACTATCAGGACGGGAGCAGTACTTC,CASSGGLSGREQYF
many,TRBJ2-7,TRBD1,TRBV28,TGTGCCAGCAGTTATCTGAAGACAGGGCCGCACGAGCAGTACTTC,CASSYLKTGPHEQYF
-,TRBJ2-1,TRBD2,TRBV20-1,TGCAGTGCGGACTTGACTAGCTTCTACAATGAGCAGTTCTTC,CSADLTSFYNEQFF
many,TRBJ2-3,-,TRBV10-3,TGTGCCATCAGTGAGTCAACAGATACGCAGTATTTT,CAISESTDTQYF
few,TRBJ2-5,-,TRBV29-1,TGCAGCGTTGCCCGGTTCGACAGGAGCCCCCAAGAGACCCAGTACTTC,CSVARFDRSPQETQYF
-,TRBJ2-5,-,TRBV7-2,TGTGCCAGCAGCTTCCGGGGGGCCGATCAAGAGACCCAGTACTTC,CASSFRGADQETQYF
-,TRBJ1-2,TRBD1,TRBV9,TGTGCCAGCAGCGCGACAGGGGACTCCGGCTACACCTTC,CASSATGDSGYTF
-,TRBJ2-1,-,TRBV12-3/TRBV12-4,TGTGCCAGCAGTTTCCGCCCAGGGTCTAGGGTCAATGAGCAGTTCTTC,CASSFRPGSRVNEQFF
-,TRBJ2-7,-,TRBV2,TGTGCCAGCACCTTCGGGACCCTGTACGAGCAGTACTTC,CASTFGTLYEQYF
many,TRBJ2-1,-,TRBV12-3/TRBV12-4,TGTGCCAGCAGTTTAGGCCTTAACGGGAAATCCTACAATGAGCAGTTCTTC,CASSLGLNGKSYNEQFF
many,TRBJ2-2,TRBD1,TRBV10-3,TGTGCCATCAGTGAGTCAAAAAACAGGGGAACCGGGGAGCTGTTTTTT,CAISESKNRGTGELFF
few,TRBJ2-5,TRBD1,TRBV4-2,TGTGCCAGCAGCCGCGACCGGGACAGACAAGAGACCCAGTACTTC,CASSRDRDRQETQYF
-,TRBJ2-3,-,TRBV6-1,TGTGCCAGCAGCGTTACAGAGGGATTCGCAGATACGCAGTATTTT,CASSVTEGFADTQYF
many,TRBJ1-1,-,TRBV12-3/TRBV12-4,TGTGCCAGCAGTTTTTTGGGAGGGAGCACTGAAGCTTTCTTT,CASSFLGGSTEAFF
many,TRBJ2-2,-,TRBV21-1,TGTGCCAGCAGCAAGTTTGACCCGTGGGCGAACACCGGGGAGCTGTTTTTT,CASSKFDPWANTGELFF
-,TRBJ1-5,-,TRBV4-2,TGTGCCATGGGCCCTGAGGTCCGGGGCGGCGGCAATCAGCCCCAGCATTTT,CAMGPEVRGGGNQPQHF